The 6 T cell receptor beta chains below were found in one sample sequenced in a study of blood T cell repertoires in COVID-19. The method was immunoSEQ multiplex PCR; TCRdb's version includes in-frame clones alone and lacks a portion of them. The table has approximately 350,000 clones, 80% to 90% seen once. Sequenced: peripheral blood. The receptors stem from a middle-aged man with acute or convalescent COVID-19.

This clone appeared once. The sample holds other DNA sequences that translate to the same CDR3. The rearrangement joins TRBV15 to TRBJ2-2; TRBD2 might be the D (5 bases). The V gene's germline CDR1 is LNHNV and CDR2 YYDKDF (reference sequence). The CDR3 has 14 residues. Deletions cut 3 bases from V and 2 bases from J, with 7 bases between. CDR3 loop: CATSRDLNTGELFF. Written as DNA, the CDR3 is TGTGCCACCAGCAGGGACTTAAACACCGGGGAGCTGTTTTTT.

The chain links TRBV27 to TRBJ1-5, with D possibly TRBD1 on 5 matching bases. V was shortened by 3 bases and J by 7 bases, with 19 bases between the two germline ends. CDR1 and CDR2 from the germline V gene are MNHEY and SMNVEV (reference sequence). The CDR3 is 16 amino acids. The CDR3 DNA follows: TGTGCCAGCAGTTTGTCGCCGCCGGGGCGGGGGCAGCCCCAGCATTTT. This translates into CASSLSPPGRGQPQHF.

The chain is built from TRBV19 and TRBJ2-5, with D perhaps matching TRBD1 (6 bases). Germline lookup yields CDR1 LNHDA and CDR2 SQIVND (reference sequence). Trimming cost V 3 bases and J 3 bases, with 20 bases left between them. The length of the CDR3 is 17 residues. The CDR3 here is CASSIMLSGDGKETQYF. DNA for the CDR3: TGTGCCAGTAGTATCATGCTTTCAGGGGACGGCAAAGAGACCCAGTACTTC. Supplemented by reference TRBV19 and TRBJ2-5, the full variable domain reads DGGITQSPKYLFRKEGQNVTLSCEQNLNHDAMYWYRQDPGQGLRLIYYSQIVNDFQKGDIAEGYSVSREKKESFPLTVTSAQKNPTAFYLCASSIMLSGDGKETQYFGPGTRLLVL.

This rearrangement joins TRBV7-9 to TRBJ2-5; TRBD2 matches at 8 bases. The V and J ends lost 5 bases and 3 bases, in that order; junction bases with no gene match: 14. In germline, CDR1 is SEHNR, CDR2 FQNEAQ (reference sequence). The CDR3 contains 17 residues. The DNA of the CDR3 is TGTGCCAGCAGCCGGAACTTGGGACTAGTTATTAAAGAGACCCAGTACTTC. Translating it yields CASSRNLGLVIKETQYF.

J is TRBJ1-2 and V is TRBV15; 8 nucleotides match TRBD1. The CDR3 extends over 14 amino acids. The J segment lost 3 bases and the V segment lost 3 bases, leaving 3 bases of the junction unmatched. Germline values: CDR1 LNHNV, CDR2 YYDKDF (reference sequence). The CDR3 DNA follows: TGTGCCACCAGCAGTGACAGGGGAGACTATGGCTACACCTTC. It codes for CATSSDRGDYGYTF.

The chain employs TRBV11-1 and TRBJ2-1; 7 bases line up with TRBD2. CDR3 length: 16 residues. The junction had 4 bases not matched to a gene; V was cut back by 0 bases and J by 2 bases. The germline V gene encodes CDR1 SGHAT and CDR2 FQDESV (reference sequence). For the CDR3, the DNA is TGTGCCAGCAGCTTAGCATATGGGACTACCTACAATGAGCAGTTCTTC. Its protein product is CASSLAYGTTYNEQFF. The variable domain in full, completed from reference TRBV11-1 and TRBJ2-1, reads EAEVAQSPRYKITEKSQAVAFWCDPISGHATLYWYRQILGQGPELLVQFQDESVVDDSQLPKDRFSAERLKGVDSTLKIQPAELGDSAMYLCASSLAYGTTYNEQFFGPGTRLTVL.